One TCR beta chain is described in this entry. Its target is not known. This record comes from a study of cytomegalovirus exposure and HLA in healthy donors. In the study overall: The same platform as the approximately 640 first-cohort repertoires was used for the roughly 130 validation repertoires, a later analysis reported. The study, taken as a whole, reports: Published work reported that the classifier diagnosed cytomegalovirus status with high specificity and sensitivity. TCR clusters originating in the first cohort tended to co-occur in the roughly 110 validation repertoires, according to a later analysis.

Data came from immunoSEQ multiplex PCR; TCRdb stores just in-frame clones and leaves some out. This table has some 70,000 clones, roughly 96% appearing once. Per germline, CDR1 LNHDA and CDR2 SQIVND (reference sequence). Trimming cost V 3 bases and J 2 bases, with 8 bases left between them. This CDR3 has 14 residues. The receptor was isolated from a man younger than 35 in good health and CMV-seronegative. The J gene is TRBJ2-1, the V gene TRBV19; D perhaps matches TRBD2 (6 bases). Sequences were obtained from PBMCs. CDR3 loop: CASSIGGTYNEQFF. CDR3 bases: TGTGCCAGTAGTATTGGAGGGACCTACAATGAGCAGTTCTTC. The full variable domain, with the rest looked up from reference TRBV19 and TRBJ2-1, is DGGITQSPKYLFRKEGQNVTLSCEQNLNHDAMYWYRQDPGQGLRLIYYSQIVNDFQKGDIAEGYSVSREKKESFPLTVTSAQKNPTAFYLCASSIGGTYNEQFFGPGTRLTVL.